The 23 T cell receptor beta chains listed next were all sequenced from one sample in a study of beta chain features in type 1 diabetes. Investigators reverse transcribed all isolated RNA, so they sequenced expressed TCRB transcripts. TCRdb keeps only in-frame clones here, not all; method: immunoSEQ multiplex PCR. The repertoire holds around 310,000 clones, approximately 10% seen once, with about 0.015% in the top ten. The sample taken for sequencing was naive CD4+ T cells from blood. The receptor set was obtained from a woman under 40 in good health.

DNA for the CDR3: TGTGCCAGCAGGGAAGCCGGGGGTTTAGCCAAAAACATTCAGTACTTC. Its translation: CASREAGGLAKNIQYF. The chain couples TRBV28 to TRBJ2-4; D may be TRBD2 (6 bases). Germline V gene data show CDR1 as MDHEN and CDR2 as SYDVKM. V was clipped by 6 bases and J by 0 bases, with 15 bases between them. The CDR3 length is 16 residues.

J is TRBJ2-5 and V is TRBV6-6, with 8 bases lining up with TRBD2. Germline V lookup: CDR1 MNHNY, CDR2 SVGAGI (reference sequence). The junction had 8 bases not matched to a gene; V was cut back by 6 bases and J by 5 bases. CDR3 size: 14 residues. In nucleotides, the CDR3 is TGTGCCAGCAGGGACGGGGGGGGCCGGGAGACCCAGTACTTC. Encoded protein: CASRDGGGRETQYF.

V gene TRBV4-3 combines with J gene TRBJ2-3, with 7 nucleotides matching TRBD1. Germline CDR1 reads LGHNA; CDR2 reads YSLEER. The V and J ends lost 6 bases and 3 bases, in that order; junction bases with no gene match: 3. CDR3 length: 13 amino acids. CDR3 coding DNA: TGCGCCAGCAGGGGGACAGCGACAGATACGCAGTATTTT. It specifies CASRGTATDTQYF.

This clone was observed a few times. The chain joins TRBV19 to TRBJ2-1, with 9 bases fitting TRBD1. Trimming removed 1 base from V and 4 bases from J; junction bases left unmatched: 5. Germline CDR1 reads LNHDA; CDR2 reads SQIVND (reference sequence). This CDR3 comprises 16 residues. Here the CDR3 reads CASSIGTGDSYNEQFF. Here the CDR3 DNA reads TGTGCCAGTAGTATAGGGACAGGGGATTCGTACAATGAGCAGTTCTTC.

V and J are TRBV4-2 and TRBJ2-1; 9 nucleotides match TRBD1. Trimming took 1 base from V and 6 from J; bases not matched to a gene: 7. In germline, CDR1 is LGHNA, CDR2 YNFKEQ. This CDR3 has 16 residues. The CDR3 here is CASSQGTGTGPNEQFF. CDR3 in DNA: TGTGCCAGCAGCCAAGGGACCGGGACAGGGCCCAATGAGCAGTTCTTC.

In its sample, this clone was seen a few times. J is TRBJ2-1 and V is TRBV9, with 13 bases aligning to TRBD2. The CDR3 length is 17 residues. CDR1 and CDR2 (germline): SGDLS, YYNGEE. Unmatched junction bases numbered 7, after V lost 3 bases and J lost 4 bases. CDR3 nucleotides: TGTGCCAGCAGCGGCGGGACTAGCGGGGTGCCATACAATGAGCAGTTCTTC. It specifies CASSGGTSGVPYNEQFF. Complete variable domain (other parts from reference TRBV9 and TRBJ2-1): DSGVTQTPKHLITATGQRVTLRCSPRSGDLSVYWYQQSLDQGLQFLIQYYNGEERAKGNILERFSAQQFPDLHSELNLSSLELGDSALYFCASSGGTSGVPYNEQFFGPGTRLTVL.

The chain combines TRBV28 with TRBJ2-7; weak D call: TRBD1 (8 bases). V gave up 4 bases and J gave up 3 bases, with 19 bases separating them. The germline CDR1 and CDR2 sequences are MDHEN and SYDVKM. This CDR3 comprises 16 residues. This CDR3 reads CASSSTGQGGGYEQYF. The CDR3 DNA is TGTGCCAGCAGTTCAACTGGACAGGGAGGGGGCTACGAGCAGTACTTC.

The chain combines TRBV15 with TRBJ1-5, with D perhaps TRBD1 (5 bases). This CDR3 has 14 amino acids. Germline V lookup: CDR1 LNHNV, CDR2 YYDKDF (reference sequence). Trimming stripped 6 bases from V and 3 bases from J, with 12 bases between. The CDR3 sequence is CATSLVQDNQPQHF. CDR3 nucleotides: TGTGCCACCAGTCTCGTACAGGACAATCAGCCCCAGCATTTT.

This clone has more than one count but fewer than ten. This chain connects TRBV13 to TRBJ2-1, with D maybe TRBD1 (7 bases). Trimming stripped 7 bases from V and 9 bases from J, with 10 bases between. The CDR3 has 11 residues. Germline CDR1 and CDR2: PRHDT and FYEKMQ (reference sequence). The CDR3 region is CASTQGGEQFF. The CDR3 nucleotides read TGTGCCAGCACCCAGGGGGGTGAGCAGTTCTTC. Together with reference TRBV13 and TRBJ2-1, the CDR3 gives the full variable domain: AAGVIQSPRHLIKEKRETATLKCYPIPRHDTVYWYQQGPGQDPQFLISFYEKMQSDKGSIPDRFSAQQFSDYHSELNMSSLELGDSALYFCASTQGGEQFFGPGTRLTVL.

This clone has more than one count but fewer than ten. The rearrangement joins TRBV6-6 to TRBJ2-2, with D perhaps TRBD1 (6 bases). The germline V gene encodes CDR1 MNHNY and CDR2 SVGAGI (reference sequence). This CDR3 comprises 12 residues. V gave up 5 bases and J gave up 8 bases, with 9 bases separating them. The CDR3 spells CASSGGGGELFF. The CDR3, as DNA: TGTGCCAGCAGTGGGGGCGGGGGGGAGCTGTTTTTT.

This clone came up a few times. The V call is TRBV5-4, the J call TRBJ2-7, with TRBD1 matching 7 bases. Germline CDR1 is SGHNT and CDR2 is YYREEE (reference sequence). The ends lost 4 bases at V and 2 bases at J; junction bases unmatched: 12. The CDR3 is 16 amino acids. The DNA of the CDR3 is TGTGCCAGCAGCAAGGGACAAGGACAGGAGACCTACGAGCAGTACTTC. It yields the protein CASSKGQGQETYEQYF.

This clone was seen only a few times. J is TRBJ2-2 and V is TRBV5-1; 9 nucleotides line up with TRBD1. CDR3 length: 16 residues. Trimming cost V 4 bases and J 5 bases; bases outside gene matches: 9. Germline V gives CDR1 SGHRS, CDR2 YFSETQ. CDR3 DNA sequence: TGCGCCAGCAGCACCATACAGGGGGCGCTAACCGGGGAGCTGTTTTTT. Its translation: CASSTIQGALTGELFF.

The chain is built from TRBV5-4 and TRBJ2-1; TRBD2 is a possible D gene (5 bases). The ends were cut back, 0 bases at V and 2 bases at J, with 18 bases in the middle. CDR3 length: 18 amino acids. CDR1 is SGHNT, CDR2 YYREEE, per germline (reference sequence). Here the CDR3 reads CASSLVGSSASPYNEQFF. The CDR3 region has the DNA TGTGCCAGCAGCTTGGTGGGGAGTAGCGCTTCCCCCTACAATGAGCAGTTCTTC.

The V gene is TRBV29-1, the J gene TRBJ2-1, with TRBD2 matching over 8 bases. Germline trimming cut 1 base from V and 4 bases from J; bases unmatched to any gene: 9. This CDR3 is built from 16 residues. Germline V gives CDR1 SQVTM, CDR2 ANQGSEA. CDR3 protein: CSVEVLPSGSYNEQFF. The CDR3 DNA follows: TGCAGCGTTGAAGTCTTGCCTAGCGGGTCGTACAATGAGCAGTTCTTC.

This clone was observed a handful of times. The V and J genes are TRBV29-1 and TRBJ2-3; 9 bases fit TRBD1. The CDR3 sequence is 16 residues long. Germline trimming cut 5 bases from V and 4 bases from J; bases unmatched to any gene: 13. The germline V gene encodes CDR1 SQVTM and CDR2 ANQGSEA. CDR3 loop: CSVPPWPGQGADTQYF. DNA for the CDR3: TGCAGCGTTCCACCATGGCCGGGACAGGGCGCAGATACGCAGTATTTT.

CDR3 DNA sequence: TGTGCCAGTAGCCTCCAGGGCCACCTCGACACCGGGGAGCTGTTTTTT. Its translation: CASSLQGHLDTGELFF. This rearrangement joins TRBV19 to TRBJ2-2, with D tentatively TRBD1 (5 bases). Deletions cut 6 bases from V and 3 bases from J, with 17 bases between. The CDR3 covers 16 residues. Germline V gene data show CDR1 as LNHDA and CDR2 as SQIVND (reference sequence).

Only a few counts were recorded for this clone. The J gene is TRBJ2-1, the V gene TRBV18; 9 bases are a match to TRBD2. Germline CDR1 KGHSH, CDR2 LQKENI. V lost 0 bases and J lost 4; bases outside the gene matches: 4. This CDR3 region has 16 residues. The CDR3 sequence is CASSPPTSGRYNEQFF. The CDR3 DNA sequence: TGTGCCAGCTCACCACCGACTAGCGGCAGGTACAATGAGCAGTTCTTC.

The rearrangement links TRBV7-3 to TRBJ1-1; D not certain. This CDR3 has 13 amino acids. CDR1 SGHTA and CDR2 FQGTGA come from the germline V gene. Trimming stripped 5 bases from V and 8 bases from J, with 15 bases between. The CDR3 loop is CASSPVGGPEAFF. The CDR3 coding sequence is TGTGCCAGCAGCCCCGTCGGAGGGCCAGAAGCTTTCTTT.

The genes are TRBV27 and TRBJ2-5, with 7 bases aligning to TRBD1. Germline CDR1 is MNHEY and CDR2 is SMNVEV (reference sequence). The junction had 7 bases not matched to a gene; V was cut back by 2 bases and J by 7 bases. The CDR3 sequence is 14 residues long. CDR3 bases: TGTGCCAGCAGTTTACTAGAGACAGGGACGACCCAGTACTTC. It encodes CASSLLETGTTQYF.

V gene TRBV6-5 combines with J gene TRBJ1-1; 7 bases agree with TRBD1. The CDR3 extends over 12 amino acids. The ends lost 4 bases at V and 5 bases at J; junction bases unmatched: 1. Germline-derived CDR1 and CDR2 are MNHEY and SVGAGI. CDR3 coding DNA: TGTGCCAGCAGTTTACAGGGGACTGAAGCTTTCTTT. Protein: CASSLQGTEAFF.

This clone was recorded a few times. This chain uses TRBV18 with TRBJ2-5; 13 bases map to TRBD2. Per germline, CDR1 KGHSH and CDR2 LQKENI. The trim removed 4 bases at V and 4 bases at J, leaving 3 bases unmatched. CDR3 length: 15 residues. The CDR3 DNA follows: TGTGCCAGCTCACTGGGACTAGCGGGACGAGAGACCCAGTACTTC. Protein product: CASSLGLAGRETQYF.

In DNA, the CDR3 is TGTGCCAGCAGCTTAGAGTTCCAAACACAAGAGACCCAGTACTTC. Residues: CASSLEFQTQETQYF. The rearrangement links TRBV7-2 to TRBJ2-5; unclear D gene. The V end lost 1 base, the J end lost 2 bases, and 11 bases lay between the germline ends. The CDR3 runs 15 residues. Germline CDR1 reads SGHTA; CDR2 reads FQGNSA. Based on the CDR3 plus reference TRBV7-2 and TRBJ2-5, the full variable domain is GAGVSQSPSNKVTEKGKDVELRCDPISGHTALYWYRQSLGQGLEFLIYFQGNSAPDKSGLPSDRFSAERTGGSVSTLTIQRTQQEDSAVYLCASSLEFQTQETQYFGPGTRLLVL.

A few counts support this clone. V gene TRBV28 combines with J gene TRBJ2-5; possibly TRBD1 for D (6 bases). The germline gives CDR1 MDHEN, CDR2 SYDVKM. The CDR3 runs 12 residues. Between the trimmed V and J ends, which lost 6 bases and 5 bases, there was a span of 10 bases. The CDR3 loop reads CASSSGVETQYF. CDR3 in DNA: TGTGCCAGCAGCTCAGGGGTGGAGACCCAGTACTTC.